This entry features one T cell receptor (beta chain) sequence. Germline V lookup: CDR1 MNHNS, CDR2 SASEGT. Trimming cost V 6 bases and J 0 bases, with 11 bases left between them. The CDR3 runs to 15 residues. TCRdb's table, derived via immunoSEQ multiplex PCR, lists solely in-frame clones and lacks some. Among 75,000 to 90,000 clones listed, about nine tenths were seen once. The data belong to a study of technical replicates of blood from a few donors. The clonotype was recovered from a human donor in good health. Sequencing used T cells isolated from PBMCs. This sequence joins TRBV6-1 and TRBJ1-4; tentatively, D is TRBD1 (5 bases). CDR3 in DNA: TGTGCCAGCAGGGAACAGGTTACAACTAATGAAAAACTGTTTTTT. Translated: CASREQVTTNEKLFF.